This T cell receptor beta chain was captured in a study of siplizumab effects on memory and regulatory T cells. Study-wide results and caveats: Naive T cells were seen as more diverse than memory cells and as major alloresponse contributors. Assignment to unstimulated subsets succeeded for only a minor fraction of the alloreactive clones.

CDR1 and CDR2 from the germline V gene are SQVTM and ANQGSEA. The CDR3 runs to 11 residues. V lost 8 bases and J lost 9, with 14 bases in between. Notes on this clone: Its specificity is unknown.

Around 100,000 TCR templates per sample were assayed. Assay used: immunoSEQ multiplex PCR; TCRdb lists only in-frame clones, some missing. The profile shows around 110,000 clones, roughly 94% of them singletons. The V and J genes are TRBV29-1 and TRBJ2-1; D is unclear. The receptor was isolated from a human donor in good health. The sequenced material came from non-Treg CD4+ T cells sorted from blood. DNA of the CDR3: TGCAGCTCTACCACCAACTTTGAGCAGTTCTTC. Its translation: CSSTTNFEQFF.